What follows are 12 T cell receptor beta chains derived from one specimen sequenced in a study of technical replicates of blood from a handful of donors. Sequencing used immunoSEQ multiplex PCR; TCRdb keeps in-frame clones, though not all of them. This table holds tens of thousands of clones, approximately 96% found once. The sequenced sample consisted of T cells isolated from PBMCs. The source is a human donor in good health.

The chain has TRBV6-6 and TRBJ2-7; 11 positions match TRBD2. The CDR3 contains 15 residues. Germline V CDR1 and CDR2: MNHNY, SVGAGI (reference sequence). After removal of 7 bases from V and 3 bases from J, the junction contained 8 bases not matched to a gene. This chain's CDR3 is CASNPTSGNLYEQYF. The CDR3 nucleotides read TGTGCCAGCAATCCGACTAGCGGGAACCTCTACGAGCAGTACTTC.

The genes are TRBV19 and TRBJ1-5; D perhaps matches TRBD1 (6 bases). V gave up 2 bases and J gave up 6 bases, with 14 bases separating them. The CDR3 runs 15 residues. The V gene's germline CDR1 is LNHDA and CDR2 SQIVND (reference sequence). Written as DNA, the CDR3 is TGTGCCAGTAGTATAATCAGGGGTATAGGTCAGCCCCAGCATTTT. It translates to CASSIIRGIGQPQHF.

This clone was found once. The chain is built from TRBV2 and TRBJ2-7, with TRBD1 as a possible D gene (6 bases). CDR3 length equals 15 residues. The germline V gene has CDR1 SNHLY and CDR2 FYNNEI. V was pared by 6 bases and J by 3 bases, with 18 bases between. The CDR3, as DNA: TGTGCCAGCAGACAACCCGGGACACTAGTCTACGAGCAGTACTTC. This gives the protein CASRQPGTLVYEQYF.

A single count supports this clone. V usage is TRBV4-2 and J usage is TRBJ2-3, with 7 bases matching TRBD1. CDR3 length equals 17 residues. CDR1 LGHNA and CDR2 YNFKEQ come from the germline V gene. The V and J ends lost 4 bases and 5 bases, in that order; junction bases with no gene match: 15. The CDR3 is CASSLLFRGSRLDTQYF. The CDR3 DNA follows: TGTGCCAGCAGCCTCCTATTCAGGGGGAGTCGTCTAGATACGCAGTATTTT.

The CDR3 sequence: CATSRGGEDQPQHF. The DNA for the CDR3 is TGTGCCACCAGCAGAGGGGGGGAAGATCAGCCCCAGCATTTT. The chain combines TRBV15 with TRBJ1-5; D is perhaps TRBD1 (5 bases). Trimming removed 1 base at V and 5 bases at J, with 9 bases between. CDR3 size: 14 residues. Germline V gene sequence: CDR1 LNHNV, CDR2 YYDKDF (reference sequence).

The rearrangement links TRBV19 to TRBJ2-7, with D tentatively TRBD1 (6 bases). The CDR3 covers 14 residues. Per the germline V gene, CDR1 is LNHDA and CDR2 is SQIVND (reference sequence). V lost 5 bases and J lost 3, with 14 bases in between. This CDR3 is CASSFGQGNYEQYF. Written as DNA, the CDR3 is TGTGCCAGTAGTTTTGGCCAGGGGAACTACGAGCAGTACTTC.

The V gene is TRBV30, the J gene TRBJ2-1, with D possibly being TRBD2 (5 bases). Germline CDR1 is GTSNPN and CDR2 is SVGIG (reference sequence). V lost 2 bases and J lost 5, with 7 bases in between. The CDR3 has 12 residues. The DNA for the CDR3 is TGTGCCTGGAGTCGGACTGACAATGAGCAGTTCTTC. This encodes CAWSRTDNEQFF. Supplemented by reference TRBV30 and TRBJ2-1, the full variable domain reads SQTIHQWPATLVQPVGSPLSLECTVEGTSNPNLYWYRQAAGRGLQLLFYSVGIGQISSEVPQNLSASRPQDRQFILSSKKLLLSDSGFYLCAWSRTDNEQFFGPGTRLTVL.

This chain connects TRBV6-5 to TRBJ1-2, with 7 bases matching TRBD1. Germline V lookup: CDR1 MNHEY, CDR2 SVGAGI. The CDR3 sequence is 15 residues long. Trimming removed 5 bases from V and 7 bases from J; junction bases left unmatched: 13. The CDR3 DNA follows: TGTGCCAGCAGTGCGACAGGGAGCGGCACCGGTGGCTACACCTTC. Protein product: CASSATGSGTGGYTF.

This clone was picked up one time. The chain couples TRBV28 to TRBJ2-2, with D perhaps matching TRBD2 (5 bases). Germline V gene lookup returns CDR1 MDHEN and CDR2 SYDVKM. V lost 6 bases to trimming and J lost 4 bases, with 15 bases between them. This CDR3 contains 15 residues. The CDR3 sequence: CASSPLAISTGELFF. The CDR3 bases are TGTGCCAGCAGCCCCTTAGCGATTAGCACCGGGGAGCTGTTTTTT.

This chain links TRBV7-3 with TRBJ2-1, with 9 bases matching TRBD2. CDR1 SGHTA and CDR2 FQGTGA come from the germline V gene. J was trimmed by 8 bases and V by 6 bases; bases with no gene match: 5. This CDR3 contains 13 residues. The CDR3 sequence: CASSLAGEDEQFF. As DNA, the CDR3 is TGTGCCAGCAGTTTAGCGGGAGAGGATGAGCAGTTCTTC.

V is TRBV28 and J is TRBJ1-1, with D uncertain. The CDR3 covers 13 residues. The V and J ends lost 7 bases and 3 bases respectively, with 12 bases between them. Looked up from germline, CDR1 is MDHEN and CDR2 is SYDVKM. The CDR3 here is CASKIDGDTEAFF. Written as DNA, the CDR3 is TGTGCCAGCAAGATAGACGGAGACACTGAAGCTTTCTTT.

The chain employs TRBV6-5 and TRBJ2-3; possible D gene TRBD2, 6 bases. Deletions cut 6 bases from V and 2 bases from J, with 15 bases between. Per germline, CDR1 MNHEY and CDR2 SVGAGI. This CDR3 spans 15 amino acids. CDR3 sequence: CASRRDSPFTDTQYF. The CDR3 coding sequence is TGTGCCAGCAGAAGGGACTCTCCCTTCACAGATACGCAGTATTTT.